This T cell receptor beta chain was recorded in a study of shared clonotypes between healthy human individuals. Study results and limitations: Enrolling few donors narrowed the genetic and exposure-history diversity that was represented.

This CDR3 is built from 17 residues. V trimming: 0 bases; J trimming: 4 bases; junction bases outside the gene matches: 7. Germline CDR1 and CDR2: SGHTA and FQGNSA. Turning to this clone: Its antigen is unidentified.

Healthy HIV-negative adults with no recent acute infections or vaccinations were recruited as donors. Adult Caucasians living in Nashville, Tennessee made up all of the donors. Method: immunoSEQ multiplex PCR; TCRdb's copy keeps in-frame clones and lacks some. The profile covers about 480,000 clones, with 60% to 85% appearing a single time and under 15% taken by the ten largest. The clonotype comes from a woman aged 40-49 years in good health. Some clones in this sample may be carry-over from other donors' samples. The rearrangement joins TRBV7-2 to TRBJ2-3; 10 bases fit TRBD2. Sequenced: PBMCs. CDR3 protein: CASSLAILAGASDTQYF. The CDR3 DNA follows: TGTGCCAGCAGCTTAGCGATCCTAGCGGGAGCGTCAGATACGCAGTATTTT.